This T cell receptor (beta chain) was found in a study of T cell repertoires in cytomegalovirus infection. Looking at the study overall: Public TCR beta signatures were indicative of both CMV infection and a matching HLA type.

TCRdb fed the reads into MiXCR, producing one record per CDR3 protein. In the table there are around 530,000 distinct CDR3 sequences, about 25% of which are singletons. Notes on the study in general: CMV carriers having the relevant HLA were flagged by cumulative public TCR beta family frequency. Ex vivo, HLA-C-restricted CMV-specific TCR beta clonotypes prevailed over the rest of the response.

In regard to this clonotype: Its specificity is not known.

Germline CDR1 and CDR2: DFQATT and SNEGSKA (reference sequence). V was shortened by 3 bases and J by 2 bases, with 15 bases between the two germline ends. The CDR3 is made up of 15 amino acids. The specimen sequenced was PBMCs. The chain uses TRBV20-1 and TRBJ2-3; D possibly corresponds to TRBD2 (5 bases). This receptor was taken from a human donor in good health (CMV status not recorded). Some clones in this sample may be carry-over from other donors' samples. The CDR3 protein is CSASPRALVTDTQYF. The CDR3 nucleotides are TGCAGTGCTAGTCCGAGGGCCCTAGTCACAGATACGCAGTATTTT.